This T cell receptor beta chain was documented in a study of blood T cell repertoires in COVID-19 (dated by TCRdb to 2019 to 2021). The study in broad terms: The collaborator samples originated in the United States, Italy and Spain and spanned the acute and convalescent phases of COVID-19. The prospective study material was composed of cDNA or gDNA derived from T cells, B-cell-depleted T cells, or PBMCs. Subjects who had been exposed to COVID-19, were actively infected with it, or had recovered from it provided the deeply sampled blood TCRbeta repertoires that made up the dataset. The repertoires were made available in a free public database intended to serve as a resource for research on the immune response to SARS-CoV-2. Samples came from the ongoing ImmuneRACE study (first 160 participants) plus 1,254 subjects from 6 global collaborators. A de-identified subject ID, COVID-19 status, age in years and sex were almost always included in the sample metadata. Where HLA class I and class II types were available, the types were taken from metadata supplied by the sample provider, not from assay-based typing. What the research found in general, with its limitations: Clinical and demographic metadata were provided uncurated, with the amount varying by source and participant.

TCRbeta CDR3 regions were amplified from genomic DNA by means of the immunoSEQ Assay, a bias-controlled multiplex PCR. As for how the authors treated the data: Within the assay, amplification of reference gene primers was used to estimate how many nucleated cells each sample contained. Sequence reads were collapsed and filtered to measure the absolute abundance of every unique TCRbeta CDR3 rearrangement. For each sample, productive Simpson clonality was calculated by taking the square root of Simpson's diversity index across productive rearrangements. TCRdb took this table from immuneACCESS and kept in-frame rearrangements with V and J called. Such tables lack part of the clones; where checked against another copy, unresolved V genes explain under half of the gap, and the rest is unexplained. D and trimming were read from the DNA, whereas the V and J calls and clone size are those reported in that table. This sample has fewer than 30,000 clones in its table, and roughly nine tenths of those were observed once. 9.5% to 13% of the sample comes from the top ten.

Whole blood was collected in K2EDTA tubes by collaborating institutions according to the institutions' own protocols. Collaborator samples were shipped for TCRbeta analysis as frozen whole blood, isolated PBMCs, or DNA extracted from either sample type. Points on this clone: This clone's antigen is unknown. Base qualities are not provided; no much larger clone lies one nucleotide away.

Measured from the cysteine to the phenylalanine, the CDR3 is 15 residues long. Here the CDR3 DNA is all that survives: 45 bases in frame from base 1. From the germline V gene, CDR1 is KGHDR and CDR2 is SFDVKD. V and J are trimmed by 1 base and 8 bases, and the gene matches miss 8 bases of the junction. Sequencing was performed on peripheral blood. The chain is made from TRBV24-1 and TRBJ1-2, with 8 bases in between that match TRBD1. This receptor was taken from a man in his sixties with acute or convalescent COVID-19. CDR3 loop: CATSDLNQGAGGYTF. The nucleotide sequence reads TGTGCCACCAGTGATTTAAATCAGGGGGCCGGCGGCTACACCTTC.